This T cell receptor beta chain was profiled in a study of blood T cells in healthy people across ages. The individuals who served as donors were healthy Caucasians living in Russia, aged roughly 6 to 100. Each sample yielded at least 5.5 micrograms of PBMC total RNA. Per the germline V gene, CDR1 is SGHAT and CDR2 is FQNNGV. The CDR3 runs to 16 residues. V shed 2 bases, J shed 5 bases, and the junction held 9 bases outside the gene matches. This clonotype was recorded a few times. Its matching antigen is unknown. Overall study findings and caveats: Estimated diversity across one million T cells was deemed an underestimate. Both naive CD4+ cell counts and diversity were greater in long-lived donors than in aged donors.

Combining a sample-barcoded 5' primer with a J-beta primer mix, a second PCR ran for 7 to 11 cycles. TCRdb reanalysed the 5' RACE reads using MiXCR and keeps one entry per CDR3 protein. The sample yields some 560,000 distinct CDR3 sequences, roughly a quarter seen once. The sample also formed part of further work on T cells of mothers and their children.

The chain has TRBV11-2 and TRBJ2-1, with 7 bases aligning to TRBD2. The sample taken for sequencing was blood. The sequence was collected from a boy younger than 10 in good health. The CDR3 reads CASSLMGSGPHNEQFF. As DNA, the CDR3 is TGTGCCAGCAGCTTAATGGGTAGCGGGCCGCACAATGAGCAGTTCTTC.